These T cell receptor beta chains were read from a single sample in a study of blood T cell repertoires in COVID-19. Only in-frame clones appear in the TCRdb table, and some are missing; sequencing was by immunoSEQ multiplex PCR. Of about 250,000 clones listed, about 79% are singletons. The sample comprised peripheral blood. These receptors were taken from an elderly man with acute or convalescent COVID-19. Both conserved end residues are part of each CDR3. Fields, in order: V gene, J gene, CDR3 length, D gene, clone size, CDR3 DNA, CDR3 protein. D genes are given only for firm matches. Only part of the rows carry a size: once, few, many, or a class if the clone is expanded.

TRBV5-6	TRBJ1-3	14	.	.	TGTGCCAGCAGCTTTGTCCACTCTGGAAACACCATATATTTT	CASSFVHSGNTIYF
TRBV6-5	TRBJ2-7	14	TRBD1	.	TGTGCCAGCAGTTACTCGCCAGGGGGTTACGAGCAGTACTTC	CASSYSPGGYEQYF
TRBV6-5	TRBJ2-1	15	.	few	TGTGCCAGCAGTTTGGCGCAGGGTTCCTACAATGAGCAGTTCTTC	CASSLAQGSYNEQFF
TRBV24-1	TRBJ2-2	17	TRBD1	.	TGTGCCACCAGTGATTTGACCGGGACAGGCGCCACCGGGGAGCTGTTTTTT	CATSDLTGTGATGELFF
TRBV3-1/TRBV3-2	TRBJ1-1	14	.	.	TGTGCCAGCAGCCACCGGGACTTGAACACTGAAGCTTTCTTT	CASSHRDLNTEAFF
TRBV11-2	TRBJ1-2	14	TRBD1	.	TGTGCCAGCAGCCTCCGGACAGGGATAGGTGGCTACACCTTC	CASSLRTGIGGYTF
TRBV19	TRBJ2-1	15	TRBD2	.	TGTGCCAGTACCCCTCTAGCGGGGTACGTCCGTGAGCAGTTCTTC	CASTPLAGYVREQFF
TRBV19	TRBJ1-5	17	TRBD1	once	TGTGCCAGTAGTATGCGGACAGGGATGTGGAGCAATCAGCCCCAGCATTTT	CASSMRTGMWSNQPQHF
TRBV19	TRBJ2-3	15	TRBD2	.	TGTGCCAGTAGGACCACTAGCGGGGGGACAGATACGCAGTATTTT	CASRTTSGGTDTQYF
TRBV18	TRBJ2-1	15	TRBD2	.	TGTGCCAGCTCACCGGGAGGGAGCTCCTACAATGAGCAGTTCTTC	CASSPGGSSYNEQFF
TRBV28	TRBJ2-7	15	TRBD2	.	TGTGCCAGCAGTCCCGGGACTAGCGGGGCTCGTAAGGGGTACTTC	CASSPGTSGARKGYF
TRBV25-1	TRBJ1-5	14	.	.	TGTGCCAGCAGTGAGACAGGAAGCAATCAGCCCCAGCATTTT	CASSETGSNQPQHF
TRBV4-2	TRBJ2-7	15	TRBD1	.	TGTGCCAGCAGCCTATCGGACAGGGACTCCTACGAGCAGTACTTC	CASSLSDRDSYEQYF
TRBV7-9	TRBJ2-4	13	.	few	TGTGCCAGTCAGGGACTAGCCAAAAACATTCAGTACTTC	CASQGLAKNIQYF
TRBV9	TRBJ1-2	15	.	.	TGTGCCAGCAGCGTCCTTGACAGCGCTAACTATGGCTACACCTTC	CASSVLDSANYGYTF
TRBV28	TRBJ1-5	14	.	.	TGTGCCAGCAGTCTCAGTCATGGTAATCAGCCCCAGCATTTT	CASSLSHGNQPQHF
TRBV6-5	TRBJ1-1	14	.	.	TGTGCCAGCAGGGGGATCAGGGTGAACACTGAAGCTTTCTTT	CASRGIRVNTEAFF
TRBV9	TRBJ2-3	17	TRBD2	.	TGTGCCAGCAGTTCCGGGGGAGGGGTCCCTAGCACAGATACGCAGTATTTT	CASSSGGGVPSTDTQYF
TRBV2	TRBJ2-7	16	TRBD2	.	TGTGCCAGCAGTGAGCTCCTAGCGGGTGCCACCTACGAGCAGTACTTC	CASSELLAGATYEQYF
TRBV27	TRBJ2-7	15	TRBD2	once	TGTGCCAGCAGTCCGGTGACTAGCGGGGCCTACGAGCAGTACTTC	CASSPVTSGAYEQYF
TRBV3-1/TRBV3-2	TRBJ2-7	16	TRBD1	.	TGTGCCAGCAGCCATTACGGGACAGGAAAGATCCGCGAGCAGTACTTC	CASSHYGTGKIREQYF
TRBV1	TRBJ1-2	12	.	.	TGCACCACCGTCGGGACAGGGGTTGGCTACACCTTC	CTTVGTGVGYTF
TRBV19	TRBJ1-1	13	.	.	TGTGCCAGTAAGCGGGGGTTTAACACTGAAGCTTTCTTT	CASKRGFNTEAFF
TRBV2	TRBJ1-2	13	.	.	TGTGCCAGCAGTGAAAGGGGCCCCTATGGCTACACCTTC	CASSERGPYGYTF
TRBV19	TRBJ2-2	17	.	.	TGTGCCAGTAGTATAGATAGGGGATTCGGAGGGACCGGGGAGCTGTTTTTT	CASSIDRGFGGTGELFF
TRBV3-1/TRBV3-2	TRBJ2-3	14	.	.	TGTGCCAGCAGCCAACAGGAAGTCACAGATACGCAGTATTTT	CASSQQEVTDTQYF
TRBV2	TRBJ2-7	14	.	.	TGTGCCAGCAGTTCCGGCAGGGGGGCCTACGAGCAGTACTTC	CASSSGRGAYEQYF
TRBV30	TRBJ2-7	15	TRBD2	.	TGTGCCTGGAGTGTACGGCTAGCGGGTTCCTACGAGCAGTACTTC	CAWSVRLAGSYEQYF